These 17 T cell receptor beta chains share one sample of origin, sequenced in a study of OX40 agonist ivuxolimab in advanced cancers. Clones were read by immunoSEQ multiplex PCR, and TCRdb kept only the in-frame ones, dropping some. In the table there are 50,000 to 65,000 clones, 84% of which are singletons. This specimen was CD4+ or CD8+ T cells sorted from blood, taken in a trial of the OX40 agonist ivuxolimab. These receptor sequences come from an adult with an advanced solid tumor such as melanoma, head and neck, liver or kidney cancer.

Only one count was recorded for this clone. This chain uses TRBV7-6 with TRBJ2-5; TRBD2 agrees at 8 bases. J was trimmed by 5 bases and V by 5 bases; bases with no gene match: 4. This CDR3 spans 13 amino acids. Germline V lookup: CDR1 SGHVS, CDR2 FNYEAQ. CDR3 residues: CASSPGGWETQYF. The CDR3 DNA is TGTGCCAGCAGCCCGGGGGGGTGGGAGACCCAGTACTTC.

The chain uses TRBV7-9 and TRBJ2-7; D remains unclear. V was shortened by 1 base and J by 3 bases, with 7 bases between the two germline ends. CDR3 length: 13 amino acids. From germline, CDR1 is SEHNR and CDR2 FQNEAQ (reference sequence). The CDR3 sequence is CASSLGVDYEQYF. CDR3 nucleotides: TGTGCCAGCAGCTTAGGGGTCGACTACGAGCAGTACTTC.

The gene calls are TRBV19 and TRBJ1-2, with TRBD1 as a possible D gene (6 bases). Between the trimmed V and J ends, which lost 7 bases and 5 bases, there was a span of 23 bases. The germline gives CDR1 LNHDA, CDR2 SQIVND (reference sequence). The CDR3 runs 16 residues. The CDR3 loop is CASTTRPQGRPYGYTF. CDR3 coding DNA: TGTGCCAGTACCACTAGACCCCAGGGGCGACCTTATGGCTACACCTTC. The full variable domain, in which reference TRBV19 and TRBJ1-2 provide the parts outside the CDR3, is DGGITQSPKYLFRKEGQNVTLSCEQNLNHDAMYWYRQDPGQGLRLIYYSQIVNDFQKGDIAEGYSVSREKKESFPLTVTSAQKNPTAFYLCASTTRPQGRPYGYTFGSGTRLTVV.

The chain links TRBV29-1 to TRBJ1-4; D unresolved. V lost 7 bases, J lost 3 bases, and 9 bases lay in between. Per germline, CDR1 SQVTM and CDR2 ANQGSEA. The CDR3 runs 12 residues. CDR3 in amino acids: CSAEGANEKLFF. The CDR3 region has the DNA TGCAGCGCGGAAGGAGCTAATGAAAAACTGTTTTTT.

This clone has a single count. The chain has TRBV5-6 and TRBJ1-1, with 8 bases fitting TRBD1. The junction had 13 bases not matched to a gene; V was cut back by 2 bases and J by 4 bases. Germline V CDR1 and CDR2: SGHDT, YYEEEE. CDR3 length: 17 amino acids. Here the CDR3 reads CASSFGGNRGTSTEAFF. CDR3 DNA: TGTGCCAGCAGCTTTGGCGGGAACAGGGGGACGAGCACTGAAGCTTTCTTT. The full variable domain, with the rest looked up from reference TRBV5-6 and TRBJ1-1, is DAGVTQSPTHLIKTRGQQVTLRCSPKSGHDTVSWYQQALGQGPQFIFQYYEEEERQRGNFPDRFSGHQFPNYSSELNVNALLLGDSALYLCASSFGGNRGTSTEAFFGQGTRLTVV.

The J gene is TRBJ2-1, the V gene TRBV10-3, with D perhaps TRBD2 (6 bases). Germline assignment: CDR1 ENHRY and CDR2 SYGVKD. This CDR3 has 12 amino acids. The ends were cut back, 4 bases at V and 13 bases at J, with 14 bases in the middle. CDR3 amino acids: CAISATGRKQFF. The CDR3 DNA sequence: TGTGCCATCAGTGCCACCGGGAGAAAACAGTTCTTC.

A few counts support this clone. The CDR3 here is CASSQGAETQYF. The CDR3 DNA reads TGTGCCAGCAGCCAAGGGGCTGAGACCCAGTACTTC. The chain employs TRBV11-1 and TRBJ2-5; the D gene is possibly TRBD1 (5 bases). The CDR3 loop spans 12 amino acids. Trimming left V 5 bases short and J 5 bases short, with 9 bases between. Germline V gene data show CDR1 as SGHAT and CDR2 as FQDESV (reference sequence).

This clone came up once. J is TRBJ2-7 and V is TRBV5-4; 12 positions match TRBD2. The CDR3 length is 16 residues. V was pared by 2 bases and J by 7 bases, with 10 bases of the junction left unmatched. Germline CDR1 reads SGHNT; CDR2 reads YYREEE (reference sequence). The CDR3 DNA reads TGTGCCAGCAGCTTAGTCCCACTAGCGGGAGGTAGTGAGCAGTACTTC. Its translation: CASSLVPLAGGSEQYF.

The chain employs TRBV7-8 and TRBJ2-2; D gene uncertain. Germline assignment: CDR1 SGHVS and CDR2 FQNEAQ. The CDR3 length is 13 residues. Between the trimmed V and J ends, which lost 0 bases and 5 bases, there was a span of 4 bases. CDR3 DNA sequence: TGTGCCAGCAGCTTAGCGCATACCGGGGAGCTGTTTTTT. Amino acids: CASSLAHTGELFF.

V usage is TRBV6-7 and J usage is TRBJ2-1; no definite D call. TRBV6-7 is marked as an open reading frame, function uncertain. The CDR3 consists of 17 residues. V lost 6 bases, J lost 1 base, and 19 bases lay in between. CDR3 DNA sequence: TGTGCCAGCAGCTTGTCACCCCGGGCGCCATCCTACAATGAGCAGTTCTTC. This encodes CASSLSPRAPSYNEQFF.

This chain links TRBV6-1 with TRBJ2-7, with D possibly TRBD2 on 5 matching bases. The length of the CDR3 is 12 residues. Germline V lookup: CDR1 MNHNS, CDR2 SASEGT. Trimming pared 8 bases from V and 6 bases from J, leaving 14 bases between. CDR3 sequence (DNA): TGTGCCAGCGAAGAGAATAGCGTCGAGCAGTACTTC. This sequence encodes CASEENSVEQYF.

This sequence joins TRBV2 and TRBJ2-5; TRBD1 is a possible D gene (6 bases). CDR3 size: 13 residues. Germline CDR1 reads SNHLY; CDR2 reads FYNNEI. V was clipped by 9 bases and J by 5 bases, with 16 bases between them. CDR3 coding DNA: TGTGCCAGTAGGACAGTCCCTGGGGAGACCCAGTACTTC. This encodes CASRTVPGETQYF.

The chain carries TRBV28 and TRBJ1-6; 11 nucleotides agree with TRBD1. V gave up 4 bases and J gave up 6 bases; unmatched junction bases: 5. The CDR3 runs to 16 residues. Germline V CDR1 and CDR2: MDHEN, SYDVKM. CDR3 sequence reads: CASSSGQGAFNSPLHF. The CDR3 DNA reads TGTGCCAGCAGTTCCGGACAGGGGGCCTTTAATTCACCCCTCCACTTT.

Only one count was recorded for this clone. V usage is TRBV29-1 and J usage is TRBJ2-5; 11 bases are a match to TRBD2. The V gene's germline CDR1 is SQVTM and CDR2 ANQGSEA. The CDR3 runs 15 residues. V shed 6 bases, J shed 2 bases, and the junction held 8 bases outside the gene matches. The CDR3 region is CSVATSGGVQETQYF. The CDR3 nucleotides are TGCAGCGTCGCTACTAGCGGGGGAGTTCAAGAGACCCAGTACTTC.

V gene TRBV5-4 combines with J gene TRBJ2-3; 8 bases are a match to TRBD2. Germline CDR1 SGHNT, CDR2 YYREEE (reference sequence). This CDR3 is 13 amino acids long. The V segment lost 1 base and the J segment 9 bases; nucleotides outside the gene matches: 4. The CDR3 nucleotides are TGTGCCAGCAGCTTGTCGGGAGGGATCACGCAGTATTTT. This gives the protein CASSLSGGITQYF.

This clone has just one count. This chain connects TRBV14 to TRBJ2-7, with D tentatively TRBD1 or TRBD2 (5 bases each). The CDR3 has 16 residues. CDR1 is SGHDN, CDR2 FVKESK, per germline. V lost 0 bases, J lost 1 base, and 13 bases lay in between. Here the CDR3 reads CASSQDGTGTSYEQYF. Written as DNA, the CDR3 is TGTGCCAGCAGCCAAGATGGGACCGGTACATCCTACGAGCAGTACTTC.

The chain carries TRBV2 and TRBJ2-5; weak D call: TRBD1 (6 bases). The CDR3 consists of 12 residues. The germline gives CDR1 SNHLY, CDR2 FYNNEI. Trimming took off 2 bases at V and 14 bases at J, with 15 bases between the two ends. CDR3 nucleotide sequence: TGTGCCAGCAGTGAATCGGACAGCAGGTCTTACTTC. It is translated as CASSESDSRSYF.